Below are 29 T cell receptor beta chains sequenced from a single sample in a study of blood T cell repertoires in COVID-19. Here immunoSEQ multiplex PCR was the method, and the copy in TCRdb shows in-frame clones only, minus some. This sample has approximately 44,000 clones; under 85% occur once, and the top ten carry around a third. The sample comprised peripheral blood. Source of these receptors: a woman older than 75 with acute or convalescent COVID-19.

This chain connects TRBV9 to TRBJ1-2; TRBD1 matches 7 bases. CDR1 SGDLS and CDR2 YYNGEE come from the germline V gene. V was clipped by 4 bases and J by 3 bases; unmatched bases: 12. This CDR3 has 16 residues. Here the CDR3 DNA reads TGTGCCAGCAGCCCCCGGACAGGAAAAGTGGACTATGGCTACACCTTC. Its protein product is CASSPRTGKVDYGYTF.

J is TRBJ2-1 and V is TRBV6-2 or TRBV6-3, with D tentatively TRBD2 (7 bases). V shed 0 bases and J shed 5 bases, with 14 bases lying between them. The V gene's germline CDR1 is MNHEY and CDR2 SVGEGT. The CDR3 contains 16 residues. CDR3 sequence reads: CASSYSQGLADNEQFF. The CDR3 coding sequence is TGTGCCAGCAGTTACTCCCAGGGGCTAGCGGACAATGAGCAGTTCTTC.

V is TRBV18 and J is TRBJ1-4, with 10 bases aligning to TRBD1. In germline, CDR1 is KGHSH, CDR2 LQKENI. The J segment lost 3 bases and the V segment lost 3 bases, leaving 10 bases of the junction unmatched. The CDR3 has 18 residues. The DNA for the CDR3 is TGTGCCAGCTCACCCAGGACAGGGGGGATGTCATCTAATGAAAAACTGTTTTTT. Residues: CASSPRTGGMSSNEKLFF.

Here the CDR3 DNA reads TGTGCCAGCAGTTCCCGGGACAGTGAAGCTTTCTTT. Its translation: CASSSRDSEAFF. The chain links TRBV12-3 or TRBV12-4 to TRBJ1-1, with 7 bases lining up with TRBD1. This CDR3 comprises 12 residues. J was trimmed by 7 bases and V by 4 bases; bases with no gene match: 3.

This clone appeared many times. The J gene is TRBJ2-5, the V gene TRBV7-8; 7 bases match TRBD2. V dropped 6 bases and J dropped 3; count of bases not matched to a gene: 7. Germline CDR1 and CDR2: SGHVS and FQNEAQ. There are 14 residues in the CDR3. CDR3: CASSSFAGEETQYF. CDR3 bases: TGTGCCAGCAGTTCATTTGCGGGAGAAGAGACCCAGTACTTC. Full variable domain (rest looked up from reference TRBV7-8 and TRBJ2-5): GAGVSQSPRYKVAKRGQDVALRCDPISGHVSLFWYQQALGQGPEFLTYFQNEAQLDKSGLPSDRFFAERPEGSVSTLKIQRTQQEDSAVYLCASSSFAGEETQYFGPGTRLLVL.

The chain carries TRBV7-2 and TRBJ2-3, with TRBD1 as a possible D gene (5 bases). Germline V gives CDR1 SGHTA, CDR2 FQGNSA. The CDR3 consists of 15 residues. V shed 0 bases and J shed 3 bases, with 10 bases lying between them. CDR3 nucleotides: TGTGCCAGCAGCTTAGCGTTAGGGGCTACAGATACGCAGTATTTT. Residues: CASSLALGATDTQYF.

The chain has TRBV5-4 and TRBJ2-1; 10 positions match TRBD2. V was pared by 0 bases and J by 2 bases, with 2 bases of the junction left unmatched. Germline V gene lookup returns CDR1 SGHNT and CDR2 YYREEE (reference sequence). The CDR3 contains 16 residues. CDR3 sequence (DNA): TGTGCCAGCAGCTTGGAAAGCGGGAGGGCCTACAATGAGCAGTTCTTC. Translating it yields CASSLESGRAYNEQFF.

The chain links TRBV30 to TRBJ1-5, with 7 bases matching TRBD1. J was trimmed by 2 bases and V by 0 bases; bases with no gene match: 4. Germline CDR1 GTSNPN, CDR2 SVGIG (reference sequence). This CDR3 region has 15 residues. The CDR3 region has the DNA TGTGCCTGGAGTGTCTTGACAGGGCGCAATCAGCCCCAGCATTTT. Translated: CAWSVLTGRNQPQHF.

CDR3 loop: CAWTLSYEQYF. The CDR3 region has the DNA TGTGCCTGGACCCTATCCTACGAGCAGTACTTC. The chain has TRBV30 and TRBJ2-7; no clear D gene. CDR1 GTSNPN and CDR2 SVGIG come from the germline V gene (reference sequence). The CDR3 has 11 residues. The V gene lost 4 bases and the J gene lost 1 base, with 5 bases spanning the gap.

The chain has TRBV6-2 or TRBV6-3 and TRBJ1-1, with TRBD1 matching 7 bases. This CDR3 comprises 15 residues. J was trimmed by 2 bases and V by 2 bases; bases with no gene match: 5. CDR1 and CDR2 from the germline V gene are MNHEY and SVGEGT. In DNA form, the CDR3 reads TGTGCCAGCAGTTACGGTGGGACAGCCAACACTGAAGCTTTCTTT. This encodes CASSYGGTANTEAFF.

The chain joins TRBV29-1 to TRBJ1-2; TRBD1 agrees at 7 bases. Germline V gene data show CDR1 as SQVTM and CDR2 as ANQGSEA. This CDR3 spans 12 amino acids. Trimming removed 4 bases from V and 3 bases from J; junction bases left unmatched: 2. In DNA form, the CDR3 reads TGCAGCGTTGGGGGACAGCACTATGGCTACACCTTC. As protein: CSVGGQHYGYTF.

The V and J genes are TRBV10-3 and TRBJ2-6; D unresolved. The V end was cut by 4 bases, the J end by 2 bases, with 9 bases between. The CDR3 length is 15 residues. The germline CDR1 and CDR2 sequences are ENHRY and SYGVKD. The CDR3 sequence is CAISGTSAGANVLTF. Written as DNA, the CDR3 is TGTGCCATCAGTGGCACCAGTGCTGGGGCCAACGTCCTGACTTTC.

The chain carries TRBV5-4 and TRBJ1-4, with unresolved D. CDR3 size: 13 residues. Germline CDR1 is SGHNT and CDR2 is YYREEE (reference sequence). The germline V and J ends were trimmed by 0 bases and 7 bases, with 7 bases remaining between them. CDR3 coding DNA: TGTGCCAGCAGCTTGGCCGAGGGTGAAAAACTGTTTTTT. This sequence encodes CASSLAEGEKLFF.

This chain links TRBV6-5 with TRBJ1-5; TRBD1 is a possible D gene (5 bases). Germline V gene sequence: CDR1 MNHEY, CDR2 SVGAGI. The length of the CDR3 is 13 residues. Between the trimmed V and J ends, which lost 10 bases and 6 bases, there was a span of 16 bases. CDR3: CAIQSRVSQPQHF. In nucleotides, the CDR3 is TGTGCCATCCAATCCAGGGTCAGTCAGCCCCAGCATTTT.

The CDR3 region has the DNA TGCGCCAGCAGTGATTCCCCGGGGAGCAAGCAGTACTTC. Translated, it gives CASSDSPGSKQYF. V is TRBV10-2 and J is TRBJ2-7, with D perhaps TRBD2 (5 bases). Germline loops: CDR1 WSHSY, CDR2 SAAADI. The V and J ends lost 3 bases and 8 bases respectively, with 14 bases between them. The length of the CDR3 is 13 residues.

The CDR3 spells CASSQDAGQGNQPQHF. The CDR3 nucleotides are TGCGCCAGCAGCCAAGATGCAGGGCAGGGAAATCAGCCCCAGCATTTT. The V and J genes are TRBV4-3 and TRBJ1-5, with D tentatively TRBD1 (5 bases). Germline V gives CDR1 LGHNA, CDR2 YSLEER. V gave up 0 bases and J gave up 4 bases, with 13 bases separating them. CDR3 length: 16 amino acids.

CDR3 protein: CASSQERERTGELFF. The CDR3 coding sequence is TGCGCCAGCAGCCAAGAGCGGGAAAGAACCGGGGAGCTGTTTTTT. The V gene is TRBV4-3, the J gene TRBJ2-2; TRBD2 might be the D (6 bases). The germline V gene encodes CDR1 LGHNA and CDR2 YSLEER. The V and J ends lost 0 bases and 5 bases respectively, with 10 bases between them. The CDR3 is 15 amino acids.

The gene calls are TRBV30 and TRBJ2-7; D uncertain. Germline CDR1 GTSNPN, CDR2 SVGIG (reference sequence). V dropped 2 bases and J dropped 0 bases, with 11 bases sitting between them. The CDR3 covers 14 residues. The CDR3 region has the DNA TGTGCCTGGAGTAGAACGTTAGCCTCCTACGAGCAGTACTTC. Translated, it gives CAWSRTLASYEQYF. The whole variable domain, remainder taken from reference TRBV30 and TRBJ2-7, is SQTIHQWPATLVQPVGSPLSLECTVEGTSNPNLYWYRQAAGRGLQLLFYSVGIGQISSEVPQNLSASRPQDRQFILSSKKLLLSDSGFYLCAWSRTLASYEQYFGPGTRLTVT.

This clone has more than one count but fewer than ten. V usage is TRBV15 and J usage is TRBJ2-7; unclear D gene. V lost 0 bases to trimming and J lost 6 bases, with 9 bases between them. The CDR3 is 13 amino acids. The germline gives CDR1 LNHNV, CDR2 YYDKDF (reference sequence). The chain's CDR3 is CATSRDPTGEQYF. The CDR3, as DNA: TGTGCCACCAGCAGAGATCCCACCGGCGAGCAGTACTTC.

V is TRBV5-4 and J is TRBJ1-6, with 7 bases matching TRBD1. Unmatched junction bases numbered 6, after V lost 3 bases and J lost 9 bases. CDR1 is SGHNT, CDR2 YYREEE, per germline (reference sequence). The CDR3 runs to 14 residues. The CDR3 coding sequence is TGTGCCAGCAGCTCTACAGGGGAGGCTTCACCCCTCCACTTT. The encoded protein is CASSSTGEASPLHF.

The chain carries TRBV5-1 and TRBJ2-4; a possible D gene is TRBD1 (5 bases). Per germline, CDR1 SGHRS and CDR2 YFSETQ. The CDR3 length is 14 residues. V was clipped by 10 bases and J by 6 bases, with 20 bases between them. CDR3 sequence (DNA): TGCGCCCTTCAAGGGGAACATACACCAAACATTCAGTACTTC. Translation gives CALQGEHTPNIQYF.

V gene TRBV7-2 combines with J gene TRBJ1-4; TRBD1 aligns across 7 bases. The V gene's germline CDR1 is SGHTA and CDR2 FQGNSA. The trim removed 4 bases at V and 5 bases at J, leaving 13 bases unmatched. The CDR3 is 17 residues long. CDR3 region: CASSSTGVWGLNEKLFF. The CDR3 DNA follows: TGTGCCAGCAGCTCTACAGGGGTATGGGGATTAAATGAAAAACTGTTTTTT.

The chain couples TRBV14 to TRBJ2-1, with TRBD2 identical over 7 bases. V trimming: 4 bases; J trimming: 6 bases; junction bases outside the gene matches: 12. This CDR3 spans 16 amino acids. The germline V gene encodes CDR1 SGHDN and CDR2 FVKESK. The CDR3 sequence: CASSPLAGVPGNEQFF. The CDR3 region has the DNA TGTGCCAGCAGCCCCTTGGCGGGAGTCCCCGGCAATGAGCAGTTCTTC.

In nucleotides, the CDR3 is TGTGCCAGCAGCCAACCCGGACAGGGGAGGAGGGACACTGAAGCTTTCTTT. This gives the protein CASSQPGQGRRDTEAFF. The chain joins TRBV4-2 to TRBJ1-1; 9 bases fit TRBD1. This CDR3 comprises 17 residues. V lost 2 bases and J lost 3; bases outside the gene matches: 10. Germline CDR1 reads LGHNA; CDR2 reads YNFKEQ.

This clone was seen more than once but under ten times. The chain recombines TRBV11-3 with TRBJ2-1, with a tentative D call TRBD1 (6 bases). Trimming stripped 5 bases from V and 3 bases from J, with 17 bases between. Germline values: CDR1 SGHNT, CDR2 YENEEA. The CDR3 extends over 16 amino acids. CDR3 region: CASSPRGLASYNEQFF. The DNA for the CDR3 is TGTGCCAGCAGCCCGAGGGGGTTGGCGAGCTACAATGAGCAGTTCTTC.

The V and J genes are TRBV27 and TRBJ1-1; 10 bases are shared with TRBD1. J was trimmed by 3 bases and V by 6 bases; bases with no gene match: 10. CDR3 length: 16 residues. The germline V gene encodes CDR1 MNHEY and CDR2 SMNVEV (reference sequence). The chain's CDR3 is CASSQVTGGWDTEAFF. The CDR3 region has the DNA TGTGCCAGCAGCCAAGTGACAGGGGGCTGGGACACTGAAGCTTTCTTT.

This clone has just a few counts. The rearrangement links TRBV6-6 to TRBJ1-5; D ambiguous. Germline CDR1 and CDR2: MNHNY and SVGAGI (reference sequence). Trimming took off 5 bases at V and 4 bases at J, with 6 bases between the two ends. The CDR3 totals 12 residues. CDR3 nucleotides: TGTGCCAGCAGTCCTACTAATCAGCCCCAGCATTTT. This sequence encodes CASSPTNQPQHF.

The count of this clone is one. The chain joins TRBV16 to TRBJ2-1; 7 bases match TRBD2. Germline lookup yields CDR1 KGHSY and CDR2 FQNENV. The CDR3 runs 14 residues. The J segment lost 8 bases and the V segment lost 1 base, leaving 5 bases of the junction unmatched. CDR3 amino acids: CASSQLRESHEQFF. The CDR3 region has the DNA TGTGCCAGCAGCCAATTGCGGGAGTCACATGAGCAGTTCTTC.

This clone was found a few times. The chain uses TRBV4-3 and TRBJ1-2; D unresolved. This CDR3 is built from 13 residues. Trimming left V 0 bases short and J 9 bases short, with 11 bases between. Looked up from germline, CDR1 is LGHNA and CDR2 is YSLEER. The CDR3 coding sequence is TGCGCCAGCAGCCAAGAGCCCGGGATCAGCTACACCTTC. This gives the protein CASSQEPGISYTF.